Sequencing of this T cell receptor (beta chain) was carried out in a study of cytomegalovirus exposure and HLA in healthy donors (dated by TCRdb to 2016 to 2017). About the full investigation: An earlier analysis of more than 550 of the donors reported approximately 300 Gb of sequence data and about 120 million unique TCR beta sequences obtained from around 180 million T cells. Several DR-DQ haplotypes were treated as single units for association and clustering because of strong linkage in the cohort. All discovery cohort repertoires had been generated using a single sequencing platform. Among 398 genotyped donors of the cohort, an average of around 220,000 unique TCR beta nucleotide sequences was sequenced per donor, of which roughly 18% were non-productive. The number of donors typed differed by locus, with about 629-630 for A, B, C, DRB1 and DQB1, roughly 520 for DQA1, 600 to 610 for DPA1, and 400 to 490 for DPB1. In a later analysis, previously published TCR beta repertoires from about 670 donors were re-analyzed and high-resolution HLA genotyping was added so that TCR occurrence patterns could be studied. To decide whether each TCR beta V gene segment behaved as functional or pseudogenic, an earlier analysis of fewer than 750 of the donors relied on high-throughput TCR beta sequencing. To predict cytomegalovirus infection status, the study brought together high-throughput TCR immunosequencing, statistical association of individual TCRs with disease status, and machine learning. The study was designed to test whether signatures of past pathogen exposure could be identified by cataloging public T cell receptors. HLA typing included class I and class II loci at four-digit resolution. Rather than drawing on any new phenotypic data, the later analysis identified candidate immune exposures from TCR beta sequences and the way those sequences occurred across donors. An early release covering 550 to 650 HLA-typed donors comprised around 300 gigabases of sequencing data and around 80 million unique TCR sequences. In a later genetic analysis, genome-wide SNP genotypes for about three fifths of the 666 donors were used, and that subset was treated as a discovery cohort. Donor age, sex, ethnicity and CMV serostatus were collected together with the repertoire data. Using immunosequencing, the study profiled T cell repertoires from about 620 subjects and related those repertoires to cytomegalovirus serostatus. Besides the first cohort of around 700 subjects, a separate validation cohort made up of roughly 120 different subjects was used. Of the 300 to 500 genotyped donors, 75% to 85% were placed in the genetic ancestry cluster associated with self-reported Caucasian donors. Beyond this particular receptor, the publication reports: In a later analysis, TCR association rates were found to vary across HLA loci, with the most associated TCRs seen for DRB1 alleles and the fewest for HLA-C alleles. A cluster of highly shared sequence variants was judged likely to be a technical artifact of the sequencing pipeline. Linkage disequilibrium might explain the correlated functional status among segregating V segments, but an unknown experimental factor could not be excluded. In an earlier analysis of a few hundred of the donors, most TCR beta V segments were observed in productive rearrangements about 90% or about 30% of the time, broadly matching IMGT annotations. The earlier analysis of approximately 590 of the donors excluded approximately 17 rarely observed V segments, including chromosome 9 orphons, because counts were too low. At a false discovery rate of 0.05, a later analysis linked around 15,000 TCR beta sequences to specific HLA alleles. A further reported finding was that TCR beta sequences accurately predicted the HLA-A and HLA-B alleles for most subjects in the first cohort. In vitro tests confirmed that a few of the cytomegalovirus-associated TCR beta chains recognize cytomegalovirus antigens. Presence/absence analyses assumed roughly uniform sequencing depth across donors, an assumption that may not hold. HLA typing was unavailable for some donors at each locus, so association tests used only the typed subset. The cohort was sequenced for TCR beta chains only, and without alpha or paired-chain data the features that could be detected were limited. According to the authors, the approach could potentially be generalized to other disease states and immunological phenotypes. CMV serostatus was the only immune exposure information available for the cohort. In a later analysis, HLA-associated TCR beta chains were found to be more clonally expanded and to have lower generation probabilities than equally common non-associated chains. A later genetic analysis reported fewer N-insertions in productive TCRs among donors in an Asian-associated ancestry cluster than the approximately 700-donor mean. In a later genetic analysis, a missense DCLRE1C variant was associated with V-gene and J-gene trimming of TCR beta chains, and the association was replicated in an independent cohort. Most CMV-associated TCR beta chains appeared to be HLA-restricted in a later analysis, and the HLA associations seemed to be driven largely by CMV exposure. The 87-base-pair reads could not distinguish some IMGT-functional V segments, including TRBV6-2 and TRBV6-3, so those segments were excluded. The classifier was reported to diagnose cytomegalovirus status with high specificity and sensitivity in both the original and validation cohorts. Most TCR sequences were seen in very few donors, while some public TCRs were found in many individuals. In a later analysis, several top co-occurrence clusters were reported to appear linked to parvovirus B19, influenza, CMV and Epstein-Barr virus. A total of 150 to 200 TCR beta chains were listed by the study as associated with cytomegalovirus. When HLA alleles, especially DR and DQ, strongly co-occurred, attributing TCR associations to individual alleles was difficult.

The cohort comprised hundreds of healthy bone marrow donors. Cohort members were all nominally healthy when sampled, although unrecorded immune exposures were likely present. The donor was CMV seropositive and belonged to the group of 250 to 300 seropositive cohort members. A peripheral blood sample was collected from each donor, and TCR beta sequencing was performed on peripheral blood mononuclear cells. The Qiagen DNeasy Blood Extraction Kit was used to extract genomic DNA from the blood cell samples. Preparation of the library involved the immunoSEQ multiplex PCR assay. For the multiplex PCR, a mixture combining 60 forward primers for TCR Vbeta segments and 13 reverse primers for TCR Jbeta segments was used. The CDR3 region of rearranged TCR beta genes was amplified from genomic DNA with a multiplex PCR assay. The amplified TCR beta libraries were sequenced on the Illumina HiSeq System as 87-base-pair reads. Per the source publication's procedure: In a later analysis, some 80 million unique TCR beta chains were counted across the 690 or so repertoires, and around 10 million of these chains were shared by at least two donors. To remove PCR and sequencing errors, raw reads were error-corrected and collapsed into unique sequences using a nearest-neighbor algorithm that merged closely related sequences. Alignment of CDR3 sequences to IMGT reference sequences was used to assign V, D and J gene segments. For a sequence to be retained, at least a six-nucleotide match to both a V gene segment and a J gene segment was required. A rearrangement counted as productive if the CDR3 had no stop codons and remained in frame with V and J, and every other rearrangement counted as non-productive. Following IMGT convention, CDR3 was defined as the stretch from the second conserved V-encoded cysteine to the conserved J-encoded phenylalanine. In an earlier analysis of 500 to 650 of the donors, sequences lacking an unambiguous match to a single V gene segment were excluded. In an earlier analysis of 587 of the donors, a V segment was called functional when productive rearrangements were above 56.7%, and segregating when the standard deviation between donors exceeded 5%. To diagnose cytomegalovirus status from the catalog of TCR beta chain sequences, a statistical classification framework was built. V and J gene assignment, in a later analysis, came from comparing TCR nucleotide sequences with IMGT/GENE-DB human TR gene sequences. In a later analysis, CDR3 sequences and most-parsimonious VDJ recombination scenarios were assigned using the TCRdist pipeline. A later analysis defined each TCR beta chain by its CDR3 amino acid sequence plus V-gene family, and excluded reads lacking a unique V-gene family. To address suspected cross-contamination and a sequencing artifact, a later analysis removed under 600 highly shared, low-generation-probability nucleotide sequences. A later analysis calculated a clonal expansion index for each public chain from normalized within-repertoire ranks of inferred template counts. In a later analysis, generation probabilities were computed with a VDJ recombination model fitted to out-of-frame rearrangements, and the resulting probabilities were checked against IGoR. Hypergeometric tests were used in a later analysis to score TCR-TCR, TCR-HLA and TCR-CMV co-occurrence, with a repertoire-size bias correction applied to the TCR pairs. To estimate false discovery rates, a later analysis permuted the HLA or CMV assignments 20 times. In a later analysis, co-occurring TCRs were grouped using DBSCAN, with TCRdist sequence similarity added in when clustering inside HLA-allele-positive subsets. For co-occurrence clustering, repertoires with fewer than 30,000 or more than 120,000 public chains were excluded, along with roughly five repertoires with anomalous nucleotide sharing. TCRdb holds this immuneACCESS table with in-frame rearrangements only. Some clones are missing; in checked studies, unresolved V genes explain under half, and the rest has no known cause. D and trimming come from the DNA, and the V and J calls and clone size come from that table. For this sample the table gives approximately 190,000 clones, of which around four fifths were detected only once. 1.7% of the sample belongs to the ten largest clones.

A remark on this clone: Its recognized antigen is unknown. No much larger clone exists at a distance of one base, and base qualities are not known.

CDR1 SQVTM and CDR2 ANQGSEA are derived from the germline V gene. The CDR3 holds 14 amino acids from the cysteine to the phenylalanine. The sequence is cut down to CDR3 DNA, 42 bases in frame from base 1. V ends up 6 bases short and J 2 bases short, with an unmatched junction base count of 9. This TCR was sampled from a man in his forties or fifties in good health and CMV-seropositive. The chain links TRBV29-1 with TRBJ2-5; 7 central nucleotides agree with TRBD2. The sequencing input was PBMCs. The DNA sequence reads TGCAGCGTCCTTCAGCGGGAAGAACAAGAGACCCAGTACTTC. It encodes CSVLQREEQETQYF.